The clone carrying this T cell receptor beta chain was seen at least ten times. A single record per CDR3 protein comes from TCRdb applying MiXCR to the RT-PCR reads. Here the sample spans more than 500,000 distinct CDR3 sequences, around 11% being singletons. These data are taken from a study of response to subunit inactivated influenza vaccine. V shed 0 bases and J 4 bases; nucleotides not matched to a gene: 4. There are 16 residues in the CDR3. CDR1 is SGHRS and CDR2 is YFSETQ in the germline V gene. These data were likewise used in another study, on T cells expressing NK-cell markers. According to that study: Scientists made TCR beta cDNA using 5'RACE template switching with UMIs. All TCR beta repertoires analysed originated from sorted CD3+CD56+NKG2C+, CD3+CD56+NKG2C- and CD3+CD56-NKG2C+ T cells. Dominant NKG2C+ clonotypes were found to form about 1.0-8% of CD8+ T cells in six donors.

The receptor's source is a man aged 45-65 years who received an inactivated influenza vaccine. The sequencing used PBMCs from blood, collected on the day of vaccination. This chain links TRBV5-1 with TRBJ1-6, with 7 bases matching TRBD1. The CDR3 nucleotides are TGCGCCAGCAGCTTGGCCGGGACAGTGTATAATTCACCCCTCCACTTT. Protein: CASSLAGTVYNSPLHF. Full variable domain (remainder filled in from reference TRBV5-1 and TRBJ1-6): KAGVTQTPRYLIKTRGQQVTLSCSPISGHRSVSWYQQTPGQGLQFLFEYFSETQRNKGNFPGRFSGRQFSNSRSEMNVSTLELGDSALYLCASSLAGTVYNSPLHFGNGTRLTVT.